Listed here are 18 T cell receptor beta chains from one sample, sequenced in a study of lymphopenia after photon versus proton radiotherapy. Method: immunoSEQ multiplex PCR; TCRdb's copy keeps in-frame clones and lacks some. The table lists tens of thousands of clones, 70% to 85% of them singletons. The specimen was peripheral blood, collected from a patient treated with proton-based radiotherapy. The origin of the receptors is a man in his sixties with pancreatic cancer.

The chain has TRBV5-1 and TRBJ1-2; D gene unclear. Germline V gene sequence: CDR1 SGHRS, CDR2 YFSETQ. V was pared by 4 bases and J by 6 bases, with 16 bases between. The CDR3 loop spans 14 amino acids. This CDR3 is CASSPPRAGNGYTF. DNA of the CDR3: TGCGCCAGCAGCCCGCCTCGGGCGGGGAATGGCTACACCTTC.

The chain employs TRBV5-4 and TRBJ2-5; possible D gene TRBD2, 5 bases. The CDR3 extends over 14 amino acids. V dropped 3 bases and J dropped 3 bases, with 12 bases sitting between them. CDR1 and CDR2 (germline): SGHNT, YYREEE (reference sequence). CDR3 in amino acids: CASSSATREETQYF. As DNA, the CDR3 is TGTGCCAGCAGCTCCGCCACTAGAGAAGAGACCCAGTACTTC.

The CDR3 nucleotides are TGTGCCAGCAGGTCAGGGGTTCCAGATACGCAGTATTTT. Residues: CASRSGVPDTQYF. The chain employs TRBV6-5 and TRBJ2-3; TRBD1 is a possible D gene (6 bases). Germline V gene lookup returns CDR1 MNHEY and CDR2 SVGAGI. Trimming left V 6 bases short and J 4 bases short, with 11 bases between. CDR3 length equals 13 residues.

This chain uses TRBV2 with TRBJ2-1; a weak D match, TRBD2 (5 bases). The V end lost 6 bases, the J end lost 1 base, and 7 bases lay between the germline ends. The CDR3 sequence is 13 residues long. Germline CDR1 is SNHLY and CDR2 is FYNNEI. This CDR3 is CASRPGSYNEQFF. The CDR3, as DNA: TGTGCCAGCAGACCGGGGTCCTACAATGAGCAGTTCTTC.

The V call is TRBV30, the J call TRBJ2-2, with 10 bases that match TRBD1. J was trimmed by 7 bases and V by 8 bases; bases with no gene match: 7. CDR3 length: 13 amino acids. The germline V gene has CDR1 GTSNPN and CDR2 SVGIG (reference sequence). The chain's CDR3 is CAHDRGLNGELFF. In DNA form, the CDR3 reads TGTGCCCATGACAGGGGGCTGAACGGGGAGCTGTTTTTT.

The chain recombines TRBV6-6 with TRBJ2-1, with D unresolved. Germline V gene lookup returns CDR1 MNHNY and CDR2 SVGAGI (reference sequence). The CDR3 covers 16 residues. V was trimmed by 6 bases and J by 3 bases, leaving 18 bases between them. CDR3 sequence reads: CASSLQTLRLYNEQFF. The CDR3 nucleotides read TGTGCCAGCAGCCTCCAGACCCTGAGGCTCTACAATGAGCAGTTCTTC.

The chain recombines TRBV28 with TRBJ2-7, with TRBD1 identical over 11 bases. Looked up from germline, CDR1 is MDHEN and CDR2 is SYDVKM. This CDR3 has 14 residues. Losses at the gene ends were 6 bases for V and 6 bases for J; bases not matched to a gene: 7. CDR3 loop: CASRGRTGGVEQYF. The CDR3 DNA reads as TGTGCCAGCAGAGGGAGGACAGGGGGCGTCGAGCAGTACTTC.

This clone appeared a few times. The V gene is TRBV28, the J gene TRBJ1-5; 9 nucleotides align to TRBD1. The CDR3 runs 18 residues. Germline V gene data show CDR1 as MDHEN and CDR2 as SYDVKM. The ends lost 5 bases at V and 2 bases at J; junction bases unmatched: 13. CDR3 sequence: CASSTHRGRNSGNQPQHF. CDR3 DNA: TGTGCCAGCAGTACACACAGGGGGCGAAACTCGGGCAATCAGCCCCAGCATTTT.

The chain couples TRBV14 to TRBJ1-1; D not certain. The V and J ends lost 7 bases and 6 bases respectively, with 21 bases between them. The germline CDR1 and CDR2 sequences are SGHDN and FVKESK. This CDR3 region has 15 residues. CDR3 DNA sequence: TGTGCCAGCACGAAGAAGACATTGGACTCCGCTGAAGCTTTCTTT. Translation gives CASTKKTLDSAEAFF.

The chain has TRBV6-5 and TRBJ2-7, with D unresolved. The V gene's germline CDR1 is MNHEY and CDR2 SVGAGI. V was trimmed by 5 bases and J by 0 bases, leaving 8 bases between them. This CDR3 is 13 amino acids long. CDR3 DNA sequence: TGTGCCAGCAGTCAGACACTCTCCTACGAGCAGTACTTC. Translation gives CASSQTLSYEQYF.

The V gene is TRBV7-6, the J gene TRBJ2-3, with TRBD2 matching over 11 bases. The V gene end was trimmed by 5 bases and the J gene end by 0 bases; junction bases not matched to a gene: 4. The germline gives CDR1 SGHVS, CDR2 FNYEAQ. The CDR3 loop spans 16 amino acids. CDR3 sequence: CASSPRTSGSTDTQYF. The CDR3 nucleotides are TGTGCCAGCAGCCCGCGGACTAGCGGGAGCACAGATACGCAGTATTTT.

CDR3 in amino acids: CASSFWTSGHNEQFF. The CDR3 nucleotides are TGTGCCAGCAGCTTCTGGACTAGCGGTCACAATGAGCAGTTCTTC. The gene calls are TRBV7-8 and TRBJ2-1; 10 positions match TRBD2. Germline CDR1 SGHVS, CDR2 FQNEAQ. The CDR3 contains 15 residues. V gave up 3 bases and J gave up 5 bases; unmatched junction bases: 4.

V usage is TRBV5-1 and J usage is TRBJ2-7; D assignment may be TRBD1 or TRBD2 (7 bases each). V lost 4 bases and J 0 bases, leaving 11 bases between the germline ends. This CDR3 spans 14 amino acids. The germline CDR1 and CDR2 sequences are SGHRS and YFSETQ. CDR3 in DNA: TGCGCCAGCAGCCGGGGGGACAGCTCCTACGAGCAGTACTTC. Translation gives CASSRGDSSYEQYF.

The chain has TRBV28 and TRBJ2-7; 8 nucleotides line up with TRBD1. This CDR3 spans 13 amino acids. V lost 5 bases to trimming and J lost 7 bases; unmatched junction nucleotides: 7. Germline values: CDR1 MDHEN, CDR2 SYDVKM. This CDR3 reads CASSDRGLREQYF. As DNA, the CDR3 is TGTGCCAGCAGTGACAGGGGCCTACGGGAGCAGTACTTC.

The J gene is TRBJ2-5, the V gene TRBV11-3; no clear D. Trimming took 0 bases from V and 0 from J, leaving 8 bases between them. This CDR3 spans 15 amino acids. Germline CDR1 is SGHNT and CDR2 is YENEEA. The CDR3 DNA sequence: TGTGCCAGCAGCTTAGATCGTCCGTACCAAGAGACCCAGTACTTC. Its translation: CASSLDRPYQETQYF.

This chain links TRBV19 with TRBJ2-2; 8 bases map to TRBD1. CDR1 and CDR2 (germline): LNHDA, SQIVND (reference sequence). The CDR3 spans 15 residues. Trimming removed 5 bases from V and 3 bases from J; junction bases left unmatched: 5. CDR3 in amino acids: CASSVSGGHTGELFF. The CDR3 region has the DNA TGTGCCAGTAGTGTGTCAGGGGGCCACACCGGGGAGCTGTTTTTT.

This clone is a singleton in its sample. This rearrangement joins TRBV20-1 to TRBJ2-3; 7 bases agree with TRBD2. Germline loops: CDR1 DFQATT, CDR2 SNEGSKA (reference sequence). This CDR3 has 11 residues. The CDR3 loop reads CRTGTKDTQYF. DNA for the CDR3: TGCAGGACCGGGACTAAGGATACGCAGTATTTT.

This clone was seen just once. This chain links TRBV13 with TRBJ2-7; possible D gene TRBD2, 5 bases. This CDR3 comprises 14 residues. V lost 4 bases and J lost 5, with 15 bases in between. The germline CDR1 and CDR2 sequences are PRHDT and FYEKMQ (reference sequence). DNA for the CDR3: TGTGCCAGCAGCTCTCTAGCCTGGAGCAACGAGCAGTACTTC. Translating gives CASSSLAWSNEQYF. Full variable domain (outside the CDR3, taken from reference TRBV13 and TRBJ2-7): AAGVIQSPRHLIKEKRETATLKCYPIPRHDTVYWYQQGPGQDPQFLISFYEKMQSDKGSIPDRFSAQQFSDYHSELNMSSLELGDSALYFCASSSLAWSNEQYFGPGTRLTVT.